This T cell receptor beta chain was captured in a study of T cell responses to AZD1222 COVID-19 vaccine. In this sample, this clone turned up once. Its target is unknown. The V end lost 2 bases, the J end lost 7 bases, and 14 bases lay between the germline ends. CDR1 and CDR2 from the germline V gene are SEHNR and FQNEAQ (reference sequence). The CDR3 has 14 residues. General study points: Spike was spanned by vaccine-associated CD4 TCRs, which were dominant at 160-218 and 743-854. Every sample of the repertoires postdated the peak T cell response. Nearly half of the spike-specific TCRs reportedly recognize variant regions that carry no mutations. White British ancestry dominated among donors, who included more females, and clonal diversity was possibly underestimated.

Some clones are missing from TCRdb's copy, which holds only in-frame ones; the method was immunoSEQ multiplex PCR. The sample lists fewer than 150,000 clones, 90% to 95% seen once, with approximately 6.8% in the top ten. The sample was peripheral blood, taken 28 days after the second AZD1222 dose. This receptor was obtained from an adult who received the AZD1222 COVID-19 vaccine. The rearrangement uses TRBV7-9 and TRBJ1-2; D is unclear. This CDR3 is CASSLSLAATGYTF. CDR3 in DNA: TGTGCCAGCAGCTTATCCTTGGCGGCAACTGGCTACACCTTC.